This T cell receptor (beta chain) was obtained from a study of cytomegalovirus exposure and HLA in healthy donors. Study-level points and caveats: From TCR beta sequences, most subjects' HLA-A and HLA-B alleles were reportedly predicted accurately. The investigators catalogued some 160 TCR beta chains as cytomegalovirus-associated.

Regarding donors, all were healthy bone marrow donors. Concerning this clone: Its antigen is still unknown.

This CDR3 region has 13 residues. Germline values: CDR1 LNHDA, CDR2 SQIVND (reference sequence). Trimming cost V 6 bases and J 9 bases; bases outside gene matches: 4. The PCR was carried out with 60 Vbeta primers and 13 Jbeta primers. The method was immunoSEQ multiplex PCR; TCRdb's version includes in-frame clones alone and lacks a portion of them. The table records about 150,000 clones, about 85% of them present only once. The specimen sequenced was PBMCs. The rearrangement links TRBV19 to TRBJ2-1; 11 bases map to TRBD2. The TCR sequence derives from a man aged 25-45 years in good health and CMV-seropositive. CDR3 coding DNA: TGTGCCAGTAGCGGTAGCGGGAGGGGTGAGCAGTTCTTC. Encoded protein: CASSGSGRGEQFF. The variable domain in full, completed from reference TRBV19 and TRBJ2-1, reads DGGITQSPKYLFRKEGQNVTLSCEQNLNHDAMYWYRQDPGQGLRLIYYSQIVNDFQKGDIAEGYSVSREKKESFPLTVTSAQKNPTAFYLCASSGSGRGEQFFGPGTRLTVL.